Below are 24 T cell receptor beta chains sequenced from a single sample in a study of spatial heterogeneity in lung cancer. From the 5' RACE reads, TCRdb called clonotypes with MiXCR, one entry per CDR3 protein. The sample lists about 92,000 distinct CDR3 sequences, approximately 12% occurring once. Specified time point: sample taken at primary tumor resection. The material was PBMCs, obtained at surgery. These receptors originate from a male donor with early-stage non-small cell lung cancer.

This clonotype has just a few counts. The chain joins TRBV6-2 or TRBV6-3 to TRBJ2-3, with 8 bases aligning to TRBD1. The germline CDR1 and CDR2 sequences are MNHEY and SVGEGT. CDR3 length: 16 residues. V shed 5 bases and J 4 bases; nucleotides not matched to a gene: 11. CDR3 DNA: TGTGCCAGCAGTCCCCTCCGACAGGGGCCTTCAGATACGCAGTATTTT. It is translated as CASSPLRQGPSDTQYF.

In this sample, this clonotype turned up many times. The chain employs TRBV5-1 and TRBJ2-6; D unresolved. The CDR3 runs to 17 residues. Germline CDR1 is SGHRS and CDR2 is YFSETQ. V dropped 0 bases and J dropped 2 bases, with 12 bases sitting between them. Here the CDR3 DNA reads TGCGCCAGCAGCTTGGTCCCCTTGACCACTGGGGCCAACGTCCTGACTTTC. It is translated as CASSLVPLTTGANVLTF.

This clonotype was detected only a few times. The rearrangement joins TRBV11-1 to TRBJ2-7, with TRBD1 matching 9 bases. This CDR3 has 14 residues. From germline, CDR1 is SGHAT and CDR2 FQDESV (reference sequence). The V gene end was trimmed by 6 bases and the J gene end by 1 base; junction bases not matched to a gene: 4. CDR3: CASSPGQGSYEQYF. For the CDR3, the DNA is TGTGCCAGCAGTCCGGGACAGGGATCCTACGAGCAGTACTTC. The complete variable domain, with remaining parts taken from reference TRBV11-1 and TRBJ2-7, reads EAEVAQSPRYKITEKSQAVAFWCDPISGHATLYWYRQILGQGPELLVQFQDESVVDDSQLPKDRFSAERLKGVDSTLKIQPAELGDSAMYLCASSPGQGSYEQYFGPGTRLTVT.

The CDR3 protein is CASSLPLGLGGYTF. The CDR3 nucleotides read TGCGCCAGCAGCCTTCCGTTGGGACTCGGGGGCTACACCTTC. The V gene is TRBV4-1, the J gene TRBJ1-2; maybe TRBD1 (5 bases). The CDR3 contains 14 residues. Germline CDR1 is MGHRA and CDR2 is YSYEKL. Trimming shortened V by 4 bases and J by 8 bases, and 17 bases separated the two germline ends.

V and J are TRBV7-9 and TRBJ2-3; possibly TRBD2 for D (6 bases). The CDR3 loop spans 17 amino acids. Trimming took off 4 bases at V and 5 bases at J, with 22 bases between the two ends. In germline, CDR1 is SEHNR, CDR2 FQNEAQ (reference sequence). CDR3 residues: CASSSGDFYLGKDTQYF. CDR3 in DNA: TGTGCCAGCAGCTCCGGGGACTTTTACCTTGGCAAAGATACGCAGTATTTT.

This clonotype was detected only a few times. V is TRBV6-2 or TRBV6-3 and J is TRBJ2-6; the match to TRBD1 covers 7 bases. The length of the CDR3 is 15 residues. J gave up 2 bases and V 2 bases, and 0 bases lay outside the gene matches. The germline V gene encodes CDR1 MNHEY and CDR2 SVGEGT. This CDR3 reads CASSYQGAGANVLTF. The CDR3 nucleotides are TGTGCCAGCAGTTACCAGGGGGCTGGGGCCAACGTCCTGACTTTC.

This clonotype was found a few times. The chain couples TRBV5-8 to TRBJ2-7, with 9 bases aligning to TRBD1. The trim removed 1 base at V and 0 bases at J, leaving 5 bases unmatched. This CDR3 has 16 amino acids. CDR1 is SGHTS and CDR2 is YDEGEE in the germline V gene. Written as DNA, the CDR3 is TGTGCCAGCAGCTTGACAGGGGGCAGACTCTCCTACGAGCAGTACTTC. This gives the protein CASSLTGGRLSYEQYF.

The J gene is TRBJ2-3, the V gene TRBV9; the D is unclear. The germline CDR1 and CDR2 sequences are SGDLS and YYNGEE. This CDR3 is 14 amino acids long. Trimming pared 4 bases from V and 0 bases from J, leaving 9 bases between. The CDR3 DNA reads as TGTGCCAGCAGCACCCATACGAGCACAGATACGCAGTATTTT. Encoded protein: CASSTHTSTDTQYF.

This clonotype occurred many times. This chain joins TRBV4-3 and TRBJ2-6, with TRBD1 matching 8 bases. The V gene's germline CDR1 is LGHNA and CDR2 YSLEER. Trimming cost V 1 base and J 4 bases; bases outside gene matches: 12. The CDR3 contains 19 residues. CDR3 loop: CASSQGRGQVASGANVLTF. CDR3 DNA sequence: TGCGCCAGCAGCCAAGGCCGGGGACAGGTAGCGTCCGGGGCCAACGTCCTGACTTTC.

This clonotype showed up many times. The chain is built from TRBV10-3 and TRBJ2-7; possibly TRBD1 for D (6 bases). The germline V gene has CDR1 ENHRY and CDR2 SYGVKD. CDR3 length: 13 amino acids. V lost 6 bases and J lost 3, with 12 bases in between. CDR3 amino acids: CAIRGGDLYEQYF. CDR3 nucleotide sequence: TGTGCCATCAGAGGGGGAGACCTCTACGAGCAGTACTTC.

The V gene is TRBV20-1, the J gene TRBJ1-1; TRBD1 matches 9 bases. CDR3 size: 13 residues. Germline CDR1 reads DFQATT; CDR2 reads SNEGSKA (reference sequence). J was trimmed by 4 bases and V by 6 bases; bases with no gene match: 6. Written as DNA, the CDR3 is TGCAGTGCCCGGACAGGGGTAGGCACTGAAGCTTTCTTT. Translated, it gives CSARTGVGTEAFF.

This clonotype has ten or more counts. The genes are TRBV7-2 and TRBJ1-1; 7 bases agree with TRBD1. The CDR3 is 15 residues long. J was trimmed by 7 bases and V by 3 bases; bases with no gene match: 11. Germline lookup yields CDR1 SGHTA and CDR2 FQGNSA. The CDR3 coding sequence is TGTGCCAGCAGCTTCCAAGGACAGGTGAACCATGAAGCTTTCTTT. It yields the protein CASSFQGQVNHEAFF.

This clonotype has more than one count but fewer than ten. The J gene is TRBJ2-3, the V gene TRBV20-1; the match to TRBD2 covers 11 bases. This CDR3 is 13 amino acids long. V lost 6 bases and J lost 7; bases outside the gene matches: 6. Germline values: CDR1 DFQATT, CDR2 SNEGSKA (reference sequence). CDR3 sequence (DNA): TGCAGTGCGGGGACTAGCGGTACTAATACGCAGTATTTT. Translating it yields CSAGTSGTNTQYF.

The V gene is TRBV7-8, the J gene TRBJ2-3; 12 nucleotides match TRBD2. This CDR3 has 18 amino acids. Unmatched junction bases numbered 9, after V lost 5 bases and J lost 0 bases. The germline CDR1 and CDR2 sequences are SGHVS and FQNEAQ. The CDR3 sequence: CASSPRTSGDASTDTQYF. The CDR3 DNA reads as TGTGCCAGCAGCCCCCGGACTAGCGGGGACGCTAGCACAGATACGCAGTATTTT.

This sequence joins TRBV9 and TRBJ1-3, with TRBD1 matching 12 bases. CDR3 length: 16 residues. Unmatched junction bases numbered 5, after V lost 4 bases and J lost 3 bases. Germline CDR1 is SGDLS and CDR2 is YYNGEE. The CDR3 bases are TGTGCCAGCAGCACCAGGGACAGGGGGCTTGGAAACACCATATATTTT. Amino acids: CASSTRDRGLGNTIYF.

This clonotype was seen more than once but under ten times. The chain is built from TRBV27 and TRBJ2-5, with a tentative D call TRBD1 (6 bases). The V end was cut by 2 bases, the J end by 2 bases, with 15 bases between. Germline CDR1 is MNHEY and CDR2 is SMNVEV (reference sequence). This CDR3 has 16 residues. The CDR3, as DNA: TGTGCCAGCAGTTTAATTACAGGGTGGGGACAAGAGACCCAGTACTTC. Translated, it gives CASSLITGWGQETQYF.

There are many counts of this clonotype. For the CDR3, the DNA is TGTGCCTGGGCCTGGGGACTAGCGGGGGTCACCGGGGAGCTGTTTTTT. It translates to CAWAWGLAGVTGELFF. The chain is built from TRBV30 and TRBJ2-2; TRBD2 matches 14 bases. CDR1 is GTSNPN, CDR2 SVGIG, per germline (reference sequence). The CDR3 length is 16 residues. The ends lost 5 bases at V and 4 bases at J; junction bases unmatched: 6.

This clonotype was seen more than once but under ten times. J is TRBJ2-3 and V is TRBV28; 9 nucleotides line up with TRBD2. The length of the CDR3 is 18 residues. Germline V gene lookup returns CDR1 MDHEN and CDR2 SYDVKM. With V trimmed by 5 bases and J by 0 bases, 12 bases remained unmatched. In DNA form, the CDR3 reads TGTGCCAGCAGTAAGACTAGCGGCCGCGATGCTAGCACAGATACGCAGTATTTT. It translates to CASSKTSGRDASTDTQYF.

This clonotype came up many times. The V call is TRBV7-9, the J call TRBJ2-7, with D possibly called TRBD1 or TRBD2 (5 bases each). V was shortened by 2 bases and J by 2 bases, with 13 bases between the two germline ends. The CDR3 has 15 residues. CDR1 is SEHNR, CDR2 FQNEAQ, per germline (reference sequence). CDR3: CASSLTRQGPYEQYF. The CDR3 DNA reads TGTGCCAGCAGCTTAACAAGGCAGGGACCCTACGAGCAGTACTTC.

This clonotype was recorded a few times. CDR3 in DNA: TGCAGTGCTAGCGGACCCACAGATACGCAGTATTTT. It codes for CSASGPTDTQYF. The J gene is TRBJ2-3, the V gene TRBV20-1; D unresolved. Germline V CDR1 and CDR2: DFQATT, SNEGSKA (reference sequence). Trimming cost V 3 bases and J 2 bases, with 6 bases left between them. The CDR3 covers 12 residues.

The chain is built from TRBV25-1 and TRBJ2-3, with 8 bases fitting TRBD2. The CDR3 is 16 residues long. Germline CDR1 and CDR2: MGHDK and SYGVNS. V shed 4 bases and J 0 bases; nucleotides not matched to a gene: 6. This CDR3 is CASSVGRALSTDTQYF. In nucleotides, the CDR3 is TGTGCCAGCAGTGTCGGGAGGGCCCTCAGCACAGATACGCAGTATTTT. The variable domain in full, completed from reference TRBV25-1 and TRBJ2-3, reads EADIYQTPRYLVIGTGKKITLECSQTMGHDKMYWYQQDPGMELHLIHYSYGVNSTEKGDLSSESTVSRIRTEHFPLTLESARPSHTSQYLCASSVGRALSTDTQYFGPGTRLTVL.

The CDR3 nucleotides are TGCAGCGTTGGGACAAGCTCTGGAAACACCATATATTTT. Its translation is CSVGTSSGNTIYF. This chain joins TRBV29-1 and TRBJ1-3; perhaps TRBD1 as D (5 bases). There are 13 residues in the CDR3. The germline V and J ends were trimmed by 4 bases and 0 bases, with 7 bases remaining between them. Germline loops: CDR1 SQVTM, CDR2 ANQGSEA.

The chain joins TRBV28 to TRBJ2-3, with 8 bases that match TRBD1. Trimming removed 4 bases from V and 2 bases from J; junction bases left unmatched: 17. The germline V gene encodes CDR1 MDHEN and CDR2 SYDVKM. The CDR3 is 19 residues long. The CDR3 protein is CASSCRTGRGPAYTDTQYF. Written as DNA, the CDR3 is TGTGCCAGCAGTTGCCGGACAGGGCGGGGTCCCGCGTACACAGATACGCAGTATTTT.

The chain carries TRBV6-6 and TRBJ2-5; D call uncertain. CDR3 length: 13 amino acids. Germline-derived CDR1 and CDR2 are MNHNY and SVGAGI (reference sequence). Trimming cost V 6 bases and J 5 bases, with 13 bases left between them. The CDR3 is CASRLPAQETQYF. In DNA form, the CDR3 reads TGTGCCAGCAGGCTCCCGGCCCAGGAGACCCAGTACTTC.